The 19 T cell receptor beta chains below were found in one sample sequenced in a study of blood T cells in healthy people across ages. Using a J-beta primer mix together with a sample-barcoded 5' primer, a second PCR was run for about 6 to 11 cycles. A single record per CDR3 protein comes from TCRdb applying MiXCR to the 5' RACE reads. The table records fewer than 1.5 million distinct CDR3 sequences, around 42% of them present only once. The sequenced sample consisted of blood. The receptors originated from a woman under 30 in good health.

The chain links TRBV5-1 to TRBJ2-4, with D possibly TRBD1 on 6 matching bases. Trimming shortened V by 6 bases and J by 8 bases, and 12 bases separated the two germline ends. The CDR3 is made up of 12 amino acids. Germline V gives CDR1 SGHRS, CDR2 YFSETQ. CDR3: CASKGDWDIQYF. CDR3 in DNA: TGCGCCAGCAAGGGGGATTGGGACATTCAGTACTTC.

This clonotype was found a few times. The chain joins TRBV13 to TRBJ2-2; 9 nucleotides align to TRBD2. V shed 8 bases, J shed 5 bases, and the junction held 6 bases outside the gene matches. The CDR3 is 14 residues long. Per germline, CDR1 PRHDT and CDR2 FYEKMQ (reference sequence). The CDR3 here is CASGRLAVTGELFF. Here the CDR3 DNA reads TGTGCCAGCGGACGACTAGCGGTAACCGGGGAGCTGTTTTTT. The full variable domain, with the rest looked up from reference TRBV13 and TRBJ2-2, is AAGVIQSPRHLIKEKRETATLKCYPIPRHDTVYWYQQGPGQDPQFLISFYEKMQSDKGSIPDRFSAQQFSDYHSELNMSSLELGDSALYFCASGRLAVTGELFFGEGSRLTVL.

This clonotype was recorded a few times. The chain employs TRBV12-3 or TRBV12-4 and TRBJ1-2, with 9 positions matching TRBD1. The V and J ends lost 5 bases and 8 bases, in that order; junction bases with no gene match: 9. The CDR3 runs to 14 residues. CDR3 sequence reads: CASSRAGQGNGYTF. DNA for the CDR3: TGTGCCAGCAGTCGCGCGGGACAGGGTAACGGCTACACCTTC.

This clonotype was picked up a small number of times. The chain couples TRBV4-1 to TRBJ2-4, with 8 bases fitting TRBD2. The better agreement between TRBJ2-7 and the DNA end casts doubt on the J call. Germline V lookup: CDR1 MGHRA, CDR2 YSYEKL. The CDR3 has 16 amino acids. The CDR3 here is CASSAPGSGGSYEQYF. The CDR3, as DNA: TGCGCCAGCAGCGCCCCGGGGAGCGGGGGTTCCTACGAGCAGTACTTC.

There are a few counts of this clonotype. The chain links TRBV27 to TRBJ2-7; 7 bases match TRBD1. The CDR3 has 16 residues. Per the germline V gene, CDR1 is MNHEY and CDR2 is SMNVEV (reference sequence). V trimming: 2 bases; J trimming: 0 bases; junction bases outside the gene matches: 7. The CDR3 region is CASSLKSGGSSYEQYF. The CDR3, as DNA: TGTGCCAGCAGTTTAAAATCAGGGGGTAGCTCCTACGAGCAGTACTTC.

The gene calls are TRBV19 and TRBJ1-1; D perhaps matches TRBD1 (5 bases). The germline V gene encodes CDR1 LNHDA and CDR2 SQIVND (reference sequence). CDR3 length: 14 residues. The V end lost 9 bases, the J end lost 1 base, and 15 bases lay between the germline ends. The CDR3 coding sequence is TGTGCCAGCCGAAACCGAGGGGAGAACACTGAAGCTTTCTTT. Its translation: CASRNRGENTEAFF. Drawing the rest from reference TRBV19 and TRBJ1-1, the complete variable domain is DGGITQSPKYLFRKEGQNVTLSCEQNLNHDAMYWYRQDPGQGLRLIYYSQIVNDFQKGDIAEGYSVSREKKESFPLTVTSAQKNPTAFYLCASRNRGENTEAFFGQGTRLTVV.

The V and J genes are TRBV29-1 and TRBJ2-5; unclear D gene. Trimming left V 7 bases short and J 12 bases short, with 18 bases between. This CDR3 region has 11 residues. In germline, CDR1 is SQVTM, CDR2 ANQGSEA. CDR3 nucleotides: TGCAGCGGTGTGACGGAGATTGCGGAGTACTTC. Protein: CSGVTEIAEYF.

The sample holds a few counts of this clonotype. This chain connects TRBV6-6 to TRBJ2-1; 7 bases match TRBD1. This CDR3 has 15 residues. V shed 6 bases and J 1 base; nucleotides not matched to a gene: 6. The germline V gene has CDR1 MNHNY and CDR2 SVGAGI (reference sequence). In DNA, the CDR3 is TGTGCCAGCAGAGGGGACAGCCTTTCCTACAATGAGCAGTTCTTC. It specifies CASRGDSLSYNEQFF.

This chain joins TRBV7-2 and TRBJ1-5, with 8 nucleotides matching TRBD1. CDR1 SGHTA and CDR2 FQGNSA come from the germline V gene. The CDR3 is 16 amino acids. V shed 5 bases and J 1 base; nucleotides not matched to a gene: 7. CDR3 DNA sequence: TGTGCCAGCAGCCCAACGACAGGGGCGAGCAATCAGCCCCAGCATTTT. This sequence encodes CASSPTTGASNQPQHF.

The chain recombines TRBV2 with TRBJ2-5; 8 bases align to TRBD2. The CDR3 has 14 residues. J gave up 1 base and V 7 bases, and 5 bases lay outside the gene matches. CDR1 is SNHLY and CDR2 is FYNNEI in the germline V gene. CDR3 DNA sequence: TGTGCCAGCACAGGGAGCGGGGGCCAAGAGACCCAGTACTTC. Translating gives CASTGSGGQETQYF.

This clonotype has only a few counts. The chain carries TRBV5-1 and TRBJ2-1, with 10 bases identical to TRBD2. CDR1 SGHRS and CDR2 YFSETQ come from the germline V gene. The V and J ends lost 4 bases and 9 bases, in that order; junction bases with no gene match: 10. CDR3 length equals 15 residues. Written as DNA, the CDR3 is TGCGCCAGCAGCAAGTCCGCTAGCGGGAGTAGTGAGCAGTTCTTC. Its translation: CASSKSASGSSEQFF. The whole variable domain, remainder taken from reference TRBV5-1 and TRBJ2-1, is KAGVTQTPRYLIKTRGQQVTLSCSPISGHRSVSWYQQTPGQGLQFLFEYFSETQRNKGNFPGRFSGRQFSNSRSEMNVSTLELGDSALYLCASSKSASGSSEQFFGPGTRLTVL.

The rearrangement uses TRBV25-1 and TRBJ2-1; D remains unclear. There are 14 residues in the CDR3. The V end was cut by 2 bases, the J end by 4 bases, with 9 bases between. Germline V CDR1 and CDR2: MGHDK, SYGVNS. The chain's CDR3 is CASSEVGSYNEQFF. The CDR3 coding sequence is TGTGCCAGCAGTGAAGTCGGGTCGTACAATGAGCAGTTCTTC.

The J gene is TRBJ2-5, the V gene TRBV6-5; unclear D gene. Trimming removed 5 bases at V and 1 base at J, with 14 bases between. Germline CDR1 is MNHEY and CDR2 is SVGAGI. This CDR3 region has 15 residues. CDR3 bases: TGTGCCAGCAGTCGATCCCAGCAGTCCCAAGAGACCCAGTACTTC. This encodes CASSRSQQSQETQYF.

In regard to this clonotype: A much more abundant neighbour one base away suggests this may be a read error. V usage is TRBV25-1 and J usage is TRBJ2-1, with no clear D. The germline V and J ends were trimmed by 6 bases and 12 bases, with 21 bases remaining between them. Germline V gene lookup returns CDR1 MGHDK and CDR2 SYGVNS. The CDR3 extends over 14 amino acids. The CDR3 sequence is CASRDQGIGNRQFF. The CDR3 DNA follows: TGTGCCAGCAGGGATCAAGGGATTGGGAATCGGCAGTTCTTC.

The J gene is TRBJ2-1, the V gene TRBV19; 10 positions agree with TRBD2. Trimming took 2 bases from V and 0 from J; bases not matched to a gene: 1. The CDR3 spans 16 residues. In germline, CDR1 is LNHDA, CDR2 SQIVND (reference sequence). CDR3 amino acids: CASSISSGGSYNEQFF. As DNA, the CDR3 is TGTGCCAGTAGTATATCTAGCGGGGGCTCCTACAATGAGCAGTTCTTC.

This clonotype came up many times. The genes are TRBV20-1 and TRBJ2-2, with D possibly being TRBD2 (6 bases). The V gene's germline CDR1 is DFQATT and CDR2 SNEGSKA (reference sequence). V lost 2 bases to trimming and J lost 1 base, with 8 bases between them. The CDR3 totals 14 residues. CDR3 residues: CSARSGENTGELFF. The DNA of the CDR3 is TGCAGTGCTAGATCGGGGGAGAACACCGGGGAGCTGTTTTTT.

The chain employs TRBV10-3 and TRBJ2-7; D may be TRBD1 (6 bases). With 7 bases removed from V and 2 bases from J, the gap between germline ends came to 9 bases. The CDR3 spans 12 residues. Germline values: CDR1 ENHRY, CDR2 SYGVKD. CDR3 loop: CAIKDRAYEQYF. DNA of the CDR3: TGTGCCATCAAGGACAGAGCCTACGAGCAGTACTTC.

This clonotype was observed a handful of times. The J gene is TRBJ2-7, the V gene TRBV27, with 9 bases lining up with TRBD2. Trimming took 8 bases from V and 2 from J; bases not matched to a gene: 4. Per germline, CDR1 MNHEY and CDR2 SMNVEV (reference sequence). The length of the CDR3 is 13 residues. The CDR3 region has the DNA TGTGCCAGCGTGGGCGGGGGGGCCTACGAGCAGTACTTC. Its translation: CASVGGGAYEQYF.

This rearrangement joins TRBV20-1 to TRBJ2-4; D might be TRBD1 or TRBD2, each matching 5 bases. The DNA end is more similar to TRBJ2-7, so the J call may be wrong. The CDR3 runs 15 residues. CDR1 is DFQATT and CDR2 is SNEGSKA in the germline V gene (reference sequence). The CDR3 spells CSARLRDDGFHEQYF. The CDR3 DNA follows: TGCAGTGCTAGACTCCGGGACGACGGGTTTCACGAGCAGTACTTC.